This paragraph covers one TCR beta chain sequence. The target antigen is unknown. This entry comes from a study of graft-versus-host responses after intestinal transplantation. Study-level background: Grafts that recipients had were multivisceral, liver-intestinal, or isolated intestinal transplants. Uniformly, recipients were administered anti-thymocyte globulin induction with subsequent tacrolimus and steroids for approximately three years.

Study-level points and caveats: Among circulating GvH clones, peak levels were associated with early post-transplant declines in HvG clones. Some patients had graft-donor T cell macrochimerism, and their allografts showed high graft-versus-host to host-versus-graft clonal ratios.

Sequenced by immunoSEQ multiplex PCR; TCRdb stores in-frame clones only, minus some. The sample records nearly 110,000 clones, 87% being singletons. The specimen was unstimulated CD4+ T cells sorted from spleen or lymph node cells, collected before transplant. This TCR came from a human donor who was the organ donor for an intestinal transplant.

The CDR3 region is CASSLQGLNTEAFF. CDR3 bases: TGTGCCAGCAGCTTACAGGGATTGAACACTGAAGCTTTCTTT. This chain connects TRBV7-2 to TRBJ1-1; D may be TRBD1 (5 bases). The CDR3 is 14 residues long. Germline CDR1 reads SGHTA; CDR2 reads FQGNSA. Trimming took 2 bases from V and 0 from J, leaving 7 bases between them.